This T cell receptor (beta chain) was documented in a study of shared clonotypes between healthy human individuals. General study findings and limits: Limitation of the genetic and exposure-history diversity represented came from the few donors.

Points on this clone: Antigen specificity is unknown.

Execution of the assay was at deep level. Several immunoSEQ plates received, in even portions, the genomic DNA of each subset. In the authors' methods: As immunoSEQ supplied junction-only sequences (without quality scores), filtering differed. Here immunoSEQ multiplex PCR was the method, and the copy in TCRdb shows in-frame clones only, minus some. That table supplies the V and J calls and clone size; D and trimming were determined from the DNA. The repertoire consists of 400,000 to 600,000 clones, with roughly 79% occurring once and the leading ten covering around an eighth. Looked up from germline, CDR1 is LNHDA and CDR2 is SQIVND (reference sequence). The J segment lost 2 bases and the V segment lost 10 bases, leaving 13 bases of the junction unmatched. CDR3 length equals 17 residues.

The sample comprised PBMCs. The chain is built from TRBV19 and TRBJ2-5; TRBD2 aligns across 13 bases. The origin of this receptor is a woman in her thirties or forties in good health. Some clones in this sample may be carry-over from other donors' samples. Here the CDR3 reads CATRRTSGRVGQETQYF. In DNA, the CDR3 is TGTGCCACCAGGAGGACTAGCGGGAGAGTAGGGCAAGAGACCCAGTACTTC.